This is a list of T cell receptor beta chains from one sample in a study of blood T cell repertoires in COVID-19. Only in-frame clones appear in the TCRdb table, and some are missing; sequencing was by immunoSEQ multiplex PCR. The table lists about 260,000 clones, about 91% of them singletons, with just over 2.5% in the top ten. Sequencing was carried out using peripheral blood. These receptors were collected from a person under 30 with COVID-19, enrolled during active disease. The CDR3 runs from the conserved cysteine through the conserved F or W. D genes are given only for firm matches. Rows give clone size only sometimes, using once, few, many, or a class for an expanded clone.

CDR3 DNA: TGTGCCAGCAGCCAAGTATATGGACAGGGTTTCTACAATGAGCAGTTCTTC
CDR3 protein: CASSQVYGQGFYNEQFF
clone size: -
D gene: TRBD1
V gene: TRBV4-2
J gene: TRBJ2-1

CDR3 DNA: TGTGCCAGCAGCTTAGTGACAGCTAACTATGGCTACACCTTC
CDR3 protein: CASSLVTANYGYTF
clone size: -
D gene: -
V gene: TRBV7-3
J gene: TRBJ1-2

CDR3 DNA: TGTGCCAGCAGCACTCGTCCGGGACAGGGGCTTACCACCGCCAAAAACATTCAGTACTTC
CDR3 protein: CASSTRPGQGLTTAKNIQYF
clone size: -
D gene: -
V gene: TRBV21-1
J gene: TRBJ2-4

CDR3 DNA: TGTGCTAGCAGCTTTATCAGGGCACGAAATAGCAATCAGCCCCAGCATTTT
CDR3 protein: CASSFIRARNSNQPQHF
clone size: few
D gene: -
V gene: TRBV7-7
J gene: TRBJ1-5

CDR3 DNA: TGTGCCAGCAGCCCCAAGGTGACTAGCGGGCGGGATACGCAGTATTTT
CDR3 protein: CASSPKVTSGRDTQYF
clone size: -
D gene: -
V gene: TRBV21-1
J gene: TRBJ2-3

CDR3 DNA: TGTGCCACCACATGCGGAATCACCTTC
CDR3 protein: CATTCGITF
clone size: -
D gene: -
V gene: TRBV24-1
J gene: TRBJ1-2

CDR3 DNA: TGTGCCAGCAGCGTACGGGCGGACAGGGCCTTCCACGAGCAGTACTTC
CDR3 protein: CASSVRADRAFHEQYF
clone size: -
D gene: TRBD1
V gene: TRBV9
J gene: TRBJ2-7

CDR3 DNA: TGTGCCACAACTCCGCAAACTAATGAAAAACTGTTTTTT
CDR3 protein: CATTPQTNEKLFF
clone size: -
D gene: -
V gene: TRBV10-3
J gene: TRBJ1-4

CDR3 DNA: TGTGCCAGCAGTGGACAGGTTAACACCGGGGAGCTGTTTTTT
CDR3 protein: CASSGQVNTGELFF
clone size: -
D gene: TRBD1
V gene: TRBV6-6
J gene: TRBJ2-2

CDR3 DNA: TGTGCCAGCAGCTTGGCGGGGGCGCGGGACACCGGGGAGCTGTTTTTT
CDR3 protein: CASSLAGARDTGELFF
clone size: -
D gene: -
V gene: TRBV7-4
J gene: TRBJ2-2

CDR3 DNA: TGTGCCAGCAGCTCCGGACTAGCTCGTGAGCAGTTCTTC
CDR3 protein: CASSSGLAREQFF
clone size: -
D gene: TRBD2
V gene: TRBV13
J gene: TRBJ2-1

CDR3 DNA: TGTGCCAGCCAGAGGGTTCCGTTGGGGGGCTACACCTTC
CDR3 protein: CASQRVPLGGYTF
clone size: -
D gene: -
V gene: TRBV2
J gene: TRBJ1-2

CDR3 DNA: TGTGCCAGCAGTTGGGGGGGGGAGACCCAGTACTTC
CDR3 protein: CASSWGGETQYF
clone size: -
D gene: TRBD2
V gene: TRBV6-5
J gene: TRBJ2-5

CDR3 DNA: TGTGCCAGCAGTCCGACAGGGACTGAAGCTTTCTTT
CDR3 protein: CASSPTGTEAFF
clone size: once
D gene: TRBD1
V gene: TRBV25-1
J gene: TRBJ1-1

CDR3 DNA: TGTGCCAGCTCACATGGACAGAACACCGGGGAGCTGTTTTTT
CDR3 protein: CASSHGQNTGELFF
clone size: -
D gene: -
V gene: TRBV18
J gene: TRBJ2-2

CDR3 DNA: TGTGCCATCAGTGTGACAGGGTCGGGCGATCAGCCCCAGCATTTT
CDR3 protein: CAISVTGSGDQPQHF
clone size: -
D gene: TRBD1
V gene: TRBV10-3
J gene: TRBJ1-5

CDR3 DNA: TGCAGCGGGGGGACACCGGAAAAACTGTTTTTT
CDR3 protein: CSGGTPEKLFF
clone size: -
D gene: -
V gene: TRBV29-1
J gene: TRBJ1-4

CDR3 DNA: TGTGCCAGCAGCCCTGGGACTCCCATCGAGCAGTACTTC
CDR3 protein: CASSPGTPIEQYF
clone size: -
D gene: -
V gene: TRBV11-2
J gene: TRBJ2-7

CDR3 DNA: TGTGCCAGCAGCCAATACAGGGAAACTAATGAAAAACTGTTTTTT
CDR3 protein: CASSQYRETNEKLFF
clone size: -
D gene: -
V gene: TRBV4-2
J gene: TRBJ1-4

CDR3 DNA: TGTGCCAGCAGCTACGACAGGGGGATTTATGGCTACACCTTC
CDR3 protein: CASSYDRGIYGYTF
clone size: few
D gene: TRBD1
V gene: TRBV5-4
J gene: TRBJ1-2

CDR3 DNA: TGTGCCAGCAGTCAACAGGGGGGGACTAGCGGTACAGATACGCAGTATTTT
CDR3 protein: CASSQQGGTSGTDTQYF
clone size: few
D gene: TRBD2
V gene: TRBV27
J gene: TRBJ2-3

CDR3 DNA: TGTGCCACCAGTGACTTCCACAGTGGAGAGCTGTTTTTT
CDR3 protein: CATSDFHSGELFF
clone size: -
D gene: -
V gene: TRBV24-1
J gene: TRBJ2-2

CDR3 DNA: TGTGCCATAAGCGGGGGTGCTGAAGCTTTCTTT
CDR3 protein: CAISGGAEAFF
clone size: once
D gene: -
V gene: TRBV3-1/TRBV3-2
J gene: TRBJ1-1

CDR3 DNA: TGTGCCAGCAGCAAGACAGGGCTATCGGGAAACACCATATATTTT
CDR3 protein: CASSKTGLSGNTIYF
clone size: once
D gene: TRBD1
V gene: TRBV5-5
J gene: TRBJ1-3

CDR3 DNA: TGTGCCAGCAGTTTATCTGGACAGGAAAAACTGTTTTTT
CDR3 protein: CASSLSGQEKLFF
clone size: -
D gene: -
V gene: TRBV27
J gene: TRBJ1-4

CDR3 DNA: TGCGCCAGCAGCCAAGATTATGGTAGCCCAGAGACCCAGTACTTC
CDR3 protein: CASSQDYGSPETQYF
clone size: -
D gene: -
V gene: TRBV4-1
J gene: TRBJ2-5

CDR3 DNA: TGTGCCAGCAGGGACAGGGGCCAAGATCAGCCCCAGCATTTT
CDR3 protein: CASRDRGQDQPQHF
clone size: -
D gene: TRBD1
V gene: TRBV6-5
J gene: TRBJ1-5

CDR3 DNA: TGTGCCAGCAGCTCAGGGTGGAAGGAAGCTTTCTTT
CDR3 protein: CASSSGWKEAFF
clone size: -
D gene: -
V gene: TRBV7-2
J gene: TRBJ1-1

CDR3 DNA: TGTGCCAGCAGCCCAGCGTTGGAGCAGTTCTTC
CDR3 protein: CASSPALEQFF
clone size: -
D gene: -
V gene: TRBV7-2
J gene: TRBJ2-1

CDR3 DNA: TGTGCCAGCAGCCTAGAGGACACCCTGGGAGGCTACACCTTC
CDR3 protein: CASSLEDTLGGYTF
clone size: -
D gene: -
V gene: TRBV3-1/TRBV3-2
J gene: TRBJ1-2

CDR3 DNA: TGTGCCAGTAGCCAGCTAGTGAACACTGAAGCTTTCTTT
CDR3 protein: CASSQLVNTEAFF
clone size: -
D gene: -
V gene: TRBV19
J gene: TRBJ1-1

CDR3 DNA: TGCGCCAGCAGCCTAGGGACTGACACTGAAGCTTTCTTT
CDR3 protein: CASSLGTDTEAFF
clone size: -
D gene: -
V gene: TRBV4-3
J gene: TRBJ1-1

CDR3 DNA: TGTGCCAGCAGGACGACTAGCGGGAGGAGAAACTCCTACGAGCAGTACTTC
CDR3 protein: CASRTTSGRRNSYEQYF
clone size: -
D gene: TRBD2
V gene: TRBV6-7
J gene: TRBJ2-7

CDR3 DNA: TGTGCCAGCAGCCCGAGGTTATTGACTGAAGCTTTCTTT
CDR3 protein: CASSPRLLTEAFF
clone size: -
D gene: -
V gene: TRBV7-3
J gene: TRBJ1-1

CDR3 DNA: TGTGCCAGCAGCCGACTTAGTGGCACTAAGAACACCGGGGAGCTGTTTTTT
CDR3 protein: CASSRLSGTKNTGELFF
clone size: -
D gene: -
V gene: TRBV2
J gene: TRBJ2-2

CDR3 DNA: TGTGCCAGCAGCTCGACAGGGGACAATCAGCCCCAGCATTTT
CDR3 protein: CASSSTGDNQPQHF
clone size: -
D gene: TRBD1
V gene: TRBV9
J gene: TRBJ1-5

CDR3 DNA: TGTGCCAGTACGGGTGAGAGGGCTGGGGCCAACGTCCTGACTTTC
CDR3 protein: CASTGERAGANVLTF
clone size: -
D gene: -
V gene: TRBV19
J gene: TRBJ2-6

CDR3 DNA: TGTGCCAGCAGCTTCCCGAGGGGCGGGGGGACCGGGGAGCTGTTTTTT
CDR3 protein: CASSFPRGGGTGELFF
clone size: -
D gene: TRBD2
V gene: TRBV9
J gene: TRBJ2-2

CDR3 DNA: TGTGCCAGCAGTGACCCGGGCACTAGTCAGTTCTTC
CDR3 protein: CASSDPGTSQFF
clone size: once
D gene: -
V gene: TRBV6-1
J gene: TRBJ2-1

CDR3 DNA: TGTGCCACCGAACCGGGACAGGGGGCTGGGGGCTACACCTTC
CDR3 protein: CATEPGQGAGGYTF
clone size: once
D gene: TRBD1
V gene: TRBV28
J gene: TRBJ1-2

CDR3 DNA: TGTGCCGTACACCCACCGCCTGCAACTAATGAAAAACTGTTTTTT
CDR3 protein: CAVHPPPATNEKLFF
clone size: -
D gene: -
V gene: TRBV2
J gene: TRBJ1-4

CDR3 DNA: TGTGCCAGCAGTGCGGACAGGGAGAAATCGGAGACCCAGTACTTC
CDR3 protein: CASSADREKSETQYF
clone size: few
D gene: TRBD1
V gene: TRBV7-7
J gene: TRBJ2-5

CDR3 DNA: TGTGCCAGCAGCTTTGTTGGGACAGGGGGCTACGAGCAGTACTTC
CDR3 protein: CASSFVGTGGYEQYF
clone size: -
D gene: TRBD1
V gene: TRBV7-9
J gene: TRBJ2-7

CDR3 DNA: TGTGCCAGCAGCACAAACCAAAACATTCAGTACTTC
CDR3 protein: CASSTNQNIQYF
clone size: -
D gene: -
V gene: TRBV7-9
J gene: TRBJ2-4

CDR3 DNA: TGTGCCAGCAGGGTGGGTTTACGGAGTGAGGAGCAGTTCTTC
CDR3 protein: CASRVGLRSEEQFF
clone size: -
D gene: -
V gene: TRBV6-5
J gene: TRBJ2-1

CDR3 DNA: TGTGCCAGCTCCTTACAGGGGATCGGGGAGCTGTTTTTT
CDR3 protein: CASSLQGIGELFF
clone size: -
D gene: TRBD1
V gene: TRBV27
J gene: TRBJ2-2

CDR3 DNA: TGTGCCAGCAGCTGGGGGTTTAGCGGGAGCTCCTACGAGCAGTACTTC
CDR3 protein: CASSWGFSGSSYEQYF
clone size: once
D gene: TRBD2
V gene: TRBV5-4
J gene: TRBJ2-7

CDR3 DNA: TGTGCCAGCAGCTCCCCGGGTCCACATAATGAGCAGTTCTTC
CDR3 protein: CASSSPGPHNEQFF
clone size: -
D gene: -
V gene: TRBV7-2
J gene: TRBJ2-1

CDR3 DNA: TGTGCCAGCACCCCGTTTTTTTCGAACACTGAAGCTTTCTTT
CDR3 protein: CASTPFFSNTEAFF
clone size: many
D gene: -
V gene: TRBV25-1
J gene: TRBJ1-1

CDR3 DNA: TGTGCCAGCAGCCAATTGGAGGTTTCCTACGAGCAGTACTTC
CDR3 protein: CASSQLEVSYEQYF
clone size: -
D gene: -
V gene: TRBV14
J gene: TRBJ2-7

CDR3 DNA: TGTGCCAGCAGCTCCGAGGGGGCTAGACAGCCCCAGCATTTT
CDR3 protein: CASSSEGARQPQHF
clone size: -
D gene: TRBD1
V gene: TRBV7-9
J gene: TRBJ1-5